Here is one TCR beta chain with its context. Its antigen is unknown. The record originates from a study of glioma-infiltrating T cells after dendritic cell vaccination. In the study overall: Patients had newly diagnosed or recurrent glioblastoma and received dendritic cell vaccines.

This CDR3 is built from 12 residues. Trimming cost V 8 bases and J 4 bases; bases outside gene matches: 2. Germline V gene lookup returns CDR1 ENHRY and CDR2 SYGVKD. Time point defined: after dendritic cell vaccination, including at tumor progression/relapse. Study observations and caveats: Higher TCR clonality did not directly relate to longer survival.

Up to 2 ug genomic DNA was used for TCRB CDR3 amplification. Clones were read by immunoSEQ multiplex PCR, and TCRdb kept only the in-frame ones, dropping some. The sample yields 80,000 to 100,000 clones, approximately 84% seen once. The V and J genes are TRBV10-3 and TRBJ2-3; the match to TRBD2 covers 8 bases. The sample consisted of blood, taken after dendritic cell vaccination. The TCR originated in a human donor with glioblastoma. CDR3 DNA sequence: TGTGCCATCGCCGGGAGGGCAGATACGCAGTATTTT. This sequence encodes CAIAGRADTQYF.